These 21 T cell receptor beta chains were all obtained from the same sample, sequenced in a study of Ad26.COV2.S vaccination and SARS-CoV-2 variants (dated by TCRdb to 2020 to 2023). Libraries were prepared through the immunoSEQ multiplex PCR assay. In TCRdb, the immuneACCESS table is reduced to in-frame sequences with V and J assigned. These tables do not hold every clone; where another copy was compared, an unresolved V gene accounts for under half, and the others remain unexplained. The table for this sample lists about 680,000 clones; more than 70% of them were counted only once. 1.5% of the sample lies in the top ten. The sample's treatment or condition label is to be understood as: 15 to 20 received Ad26.COV2.S at low or high dose, single or two shots; about five received placebo; per-sample allocation not given. Repertoires of vaccine and placebo recipients were sequenced from samples taken on day 63 after the first injection.

The specimen was peripheral blood, collected in a trial of Ad26.COV2.S vaccine versus placebo. These receptors all come from a person aged 18-65 years who received the Ad26.COV2.S COVID-19 vaccine or a placebo.

This rearrangement joins TRBV24-1 to TRBJ2-1; D is uncertain. Germline CDR1 and CDR2: KGHDR and SFDVKD. The CDR3 has 16 residues. V was pared by 9 bases and J by 8 bases, with 25 bases between. CDR3 coding DNA: TGTGCCACCCCACTACGAGGCACAAGGGTAGGAGATGAGCAGTTCTTC. Translated: CATPLRGTRVGDEQFF.

V usage is TRBV5-1 and J usage is TRBJ2-7; the D is unclear. The V gene lost 4 bases and the J gene lost 4 bases, with 18 bases spanning the gap. The CDR3 covers 15 residues. Germline assignment: CDR1 SGHRS and CDR2 YFSETQ. Here the CDR3 DNA reads TGCGCCAGCAGCGTTGGACCCTCAAAGGAATACGAGCAGTACTTC. This gives the protein CASSVGPSKEYEQYF.

The chain is built from TRBV4-2 and TRBJ1-2; no reliable D call. The CDR3 loop spans 14 amino acids. Trimming pared 0 bases from V and 4 bases from J, leaving 9 bases between. Looked up from germline, CDR1 is LGHNA and CDR2 is YNFKEQ. The CDR3 protein is CASSQDIQSYGYTF. The CDR3 DNA reads TGTGCCAGCAGCCAAGATATCCAGAGCTATGGCTACACCTTC.

The gene calls are TRBV5-1 and TRBJ2-2; 8 nucleotides match TRBD2. The V gene end was trimmed by 4 bases and the J gene end by 1 base; junction bases not matched to a gene: 6. Germline CDR1 and CDR2: SGHRS and YFSETQ. There are 16 residues in the CDR3. DNA for the CDR3: TGCGCCAGCAGCCCCTTAGCGGGGAGGAACACCGGGGAGCTGTTTTTT. Residues: CASSPLAGRNTGELFF.

V usage is TRBV20-1 and J usage is TRBJ2-7; 16 bases agree with TRBD2. Per the germline V gene, CDR1 is DFQATT and CDR2 is SNEGSKA (reference sequence). This CDR3 region has 17 residues. V gave up 3 bases and J gave up 7 bases; unmatched junction bases: 12. As DNA, the CDR3 is TGCAGTGCTAGTCGCCCGGGACTAGCGGGAGGGCCGAGTGAGCAGTACTTC. It specifies CSASRPGLAGGPSEQYF.

The chain employs TRBV6-5 and TRBJ1-2, with a weak D call TRBD1 (6 bases). This CDR3 region has 13 residues. Between the trimmed V and J ends, which lost 7 bases and 4 bases, there was a span of 13 bases. Germline V gives CDR1 MNHEY, CDR2 SVGAGI. The CDR3 coding sequence is TGTGCCAGCACACGGGGGACACCCTATGGCTACACCTTC. As protein: CASTRGTPYGYTF.

The chain employs TRBV24-1 and TRBJ1-5; a possible D gene is TRBD1 (5 bases). Per the germline V gene, CDR1 is KGHDR and CDR2 is SFDVKD. Trimming stripped 9 bases from V and 3 bases from J, with 11 bases between. CDR3 length: 13 residues. The CDR3 nucleotides read TGTGCCACCTCAGGGCAGTACAATCAGCCCCAGCATTTT. It specifies CATSGQYNQPQHF.

The chain combines TRBV6-2 or TRBV6-3 with TRBJ2-7; weak D call: TRBD1 (6 bases). V was cut by 5 bases and J by 6 bases, with 17 bases left in between. CDR1 and CDR2 (germline): MNHEY, SVGEGT. CDR3 length: 14 residues. For the CDR3, the DNA is TGTGCCAGCAGTCGCCACAGGGATGTGCTCGAGCAGTACTTC. This codes for CASSRHRDVLEQYF.

This clone was seen a single time. The rearrangement uses TRBV5-1 and TRBJ1-1; perhaps TRBD1 as D (6 bases). The CDR3 runs 13 residues. Trimming stripped 0 bases from V and 6 bases from J, with 9 bases between. The V gene's germline CDR1 is SGHRS and CDR2 YFSETQ. CDR3 residues: CASSLDGGPEAFF. The CDR3 DNA follows: TGCGCCAGCAGCTTGGATGGGGGCCCTGAAGCTTTCTTT. The entire variable domain, with the rest obtained from reference TRBV5-1 and TRBJ1-1, is as follows: KAGVTQTPRYLIKTRGQQVTLSCSPISGHRSVSWYQQTPGQGLQFLFEYFSETQRNKGNFPGRFSGRQFSNSRSEMNVSTLELGDSALYLCASSLDGGPEAFFGQGTRLTVV.

The V call is TRBV7-2, the J call TRBJ2-5; D remains unclear. The germline V gene has CDR1 SGHTA and CDR2 FQGNSA. Trimming removed 1 base at V and 4 bases at J, with 10 bases between. The CDR3 runs to 14 residues. CDR3 nucleotides: TGTGCCAGCAGCTTAGGGATGCCGGGAGAGACCCAGTACTTC. The encoded protein is CASSLGMPGETQYF.

This clone was seen only a few times. The chain has TRBV6-5 and TRBJ1-4; 9 positions agree with TRBD1. After removal of 2 bases from V and 8 bases from J, the junction contained 3 bases not matched to a gene. The germline CDR1 and CDR2 sequences are MNHEY and SVGAGI. This CDR3 spans 14 amino acids. The CDR3 region has the DNA TGTGCCAGCAGTTACGGGGACAGGGAGGAAAAACTGTTTTTT. Its protein product is CASSYGDREEKLFF.

The V gene is TRBV18, the J gene TRBJ2-1; 14 bases line up with TRBD2. CDR1 KGHSH and CDR2 LQKENI come from the germline V gene. CDR3 size: 16 residues. J lost 2 bases, V lost 6 bases, and 3 bases had no gene match. CDR3 coding DNA: TGTGCCAGCTCCCAGGGACTAGCGGGAGCCTACAATGAGCAGTTCTTC. Protein sequence: CASSQGLAGAYNEQFF.

The chain uses TRBV29-1 and TRBJ2-1; 7 bases align to TRBD1. Unmatched junction bases numbered 1, after V lost 3 bases and J lost 2 bases. The CDR3 contains 13 residues. From germline, CDR1 is SQVTM and CDR2 ANQGSEA. The CDR3 coding sequence is TGCAGCGTTGAGGGACAGACCTACAATGAGCAGTTCTTC. This codes for CSVEGQTYNEQFF.

The V and J genes are TRBV18 and TRBJ1-1, with no clear D. This CDR3 has 14 residues. The V gene lost 4 bases and the J gene lost 0 bases, with 9 bases spanning the gap. CDR1 KGHSH and CDR2 LQKENI come from the germline V gene. CDR3 protein: CASSRSSMNTEAFF. CDR3 in DNA: TGTGCCAGCTCACGCAGCAGTATGAACACTGAAGCTTTCTTT.

This clone was recorded only once. V and J are TRBV5-1 and TRBJ1-5; D uncertain. This CDR3 has 15 residues. Per the germline V gene, CDR1 is SGHRS and CDR2 is YFSETQ. Trimming removed 4 bases at V and 5 bases at J, with 16 bases between. The DNA of the CDR3 is TGCGCCAGCAGCCCATCCGGAGGCAATCATCAGCCCCAGCATTTT. This encodes CASSPSGGNHQPQHF.

The genes are TRBV19 and TRBJ1-1, with D uncertain. This CDR3 comprises 12 residues. Per the germline V gene, CDR1 is LNHDA and CDR2 is SQIVND (reference sequence). Trimming took 7 bases from V and 6 from J, leaving 12 bases between them. CDR3 bases: TGTGCCAGTACGGGAGGGTTGGCTGAAGCTTTCTTT. This translates into CASTGGLAEAFF.

The CDR3: CASSSRRGSDNSPLHF. In DNA form, the CDR3 reads TGTGCCAGTAGTAGCCGAAGGGGGAGCGATAATTCACCCCTCCACTTT. The chain carries TRBV19 and TRBJ1-6; D may be TRBD1 (6 bases). The germline V gene encodes CDR1 LNHDA and CDR2 SQIVND (reference sequence). The CDR3 totals 16 residues. Trimming pared 4 bases from V and 5 bases from J, leaving 15 bases between.

J is TRBJ1-1 and V is TRBV10-3, with D uncertain. Germline CDR1 and CDR2: ENHRY and SYGVKD. V lost 0 bases to trimming and J lost 6 bases, with 8 bases between them. The CDR3 is 13 residues long. The CDR3 sequence: CAISESADSEAFF. The CDR3 DNA follows: TGTGCCATCAGTGAGTCGGCAGATTCTGAAGCTTTCTTT.

This clone has more than one count but fewer than ten. This chain's CDR3 is CASSPTGTGKNQPQHF. In DNA, the CDR3 is TGTGCCAGCAGTCCAACAGGGACGGGGAAGAATCAGCCCCAGCATTTT. This chain links TRBV27 with TRBJ1-5; D might be TRBD1 (6 bases). Trimming took 5 bases from V and 4 from J, leaving 18 bases between them. CDR3 size: 16 residues. CDR1 is MNHEY and CDR2 is SMNVEV in the germline V gene (reference sequence).

This rearrangement joins TRBV19 to TRBJ1-6; D unresolved. The CDR3 extends over 15 amino acids. The V and J ends lost 0 bases and 2 bases respectively, with 5 bases between them. Germline V CDR1 and CDR2: LNHDA, SQIVND (reference sequence). In DNA, the CDR3 is TGTGCCAGTAGTATAGAGGCAGCCTATAATTCACCCCTCCACTTT. Encoded protein: CASSIEAAYNSPLHF.

The chain recombines TRBV9 with TRBJ2-2; D is unclear. V lost 5 bases, J lost 5 bases, and 7 bases lay in between. CDR1 is SGDLS and CDR2 is YYNGEE in the germline V gene. There are 12 residues in the CDR3. This CDR3 is CASSGITGELFF. The CDR3 DNA follows: TGTGCCAGCAGTGGGATTACCGGGGAGCTGTTTTTT.